The rows below give T cell receptor beta chains drawn from one sample of a study of CD8 T cells in ankylosing spondylitis. In TCRdb, the 5' RACE reads were re-called with MiXCR into one record per CDR3 protein. This table holds fewer than 200,000 distinct CDR3 sequences, roughly 18% found once. Material: blood, either unsorted or a sorted T cell fraction (not recorded which). These receptors originate from a male donor with ankylosing spondylitis or in good health (not recorded which). Each CDR3 is given with its conserved first and last residue. The D gene is left open where the match is weak. Part of the rows lack a size; the others show once, few, many or a class for expanded clones.

clone_size,j_call,v_call,d_call,cdr3_aa,cdr3_nt
-,TRBJ2-7,TRBV29-1,-,CSGQTGSGSEQYF,TGCAGCGGGCAGACAGGAAGTGGTTCCGAGCAGTACTTC
many,TRBJ2-3,TRBV15,-,CATTASEGTDTQYF,TGTGCCACCACGGCTAGCGAGGGCACAGATACGCAGTATTTT
many,TRBJ2-4,TRBV20-1,-,CSARVGAVAKNIQYF,TGCAGTGCTAGAGTCGGCGCCGTAGCCAAAAACATTCAGTACTTC
many,TRBJ2-1,TRBV28,-,CASSRLEQFF,TGTGCCAGCTCCCGGCTGGAGCAGTTCTTC
many,TRBJ2-1,TRBV5-1,TRBD2,CASSWTSGKGDEQFF,TGCGCCAGCAGTTGGACTAGCGGGAAAGGCGATGAGCAGTTCTTC
many,TRBJ1-5,TRBV5-1,-,CASSPSGGIGQPQHF,TGCGCCAGCAGCCCGTCCGGGGGAATAGGTCAGCCCCAGCATTTT
-,TRBJ1-5,TRBV6-1,-,CASSESGIYQPQHF,TGTGCCAGCAGTGAAAGTGGGATTTATCAGCCCCAGCATTTT
many,TRBJ2-1,TRBV5-1,TRBD2,CASDSGTHGEQFF,TGCGCCAGCGATAGCGGGACCCATGGTGAGCAGTTCTTC
few,TRBJ2-1,TRBV20-1,TRBD2,CSARGLAGGSYNEQFF,TGCAGTGCTAGGGGACTAGCGGGAGGCTCCTACAATGAGCAGTTCTTC
many,TRBJ1-1,TRBV24-1,TRBD1,CATSEPGGTEAFF,TGTGCCACCAGTGAGCCAGGGGGCACTGAAGCTTTCTTT
many,TRBJ2-1,TRBV10-3,-,CAINGGHNEQFF,TGTGCCATCAATGGGGGACACAATGAGCAGTTCTTC
-,TRBJ2-3,TRBV12-3/TRBV12-4,-,CASSGPLDTDTQYF,TGTGCCAGCAGTGGTCCTTTAGACACAGATACGCAGTATTTT
few,TRBJ2-3,TRBV29-1,-,CSVELDTDTQYF,TGCAGCGTTGAACTGGACACAGATACGCAGTATTTT
many,TRBJ2-1,TRBV20-1,TRBD2,CSARLAGTLNEQFF,TGCAGTGCCAGACTAGCGGGGACACTCAATGAGCAGTTCTTC
many,TRBJ1-2,TRBV29-1,-,CSVDLRQTSNYGYTF,TGCAGCGTTGATCTACGGCAGACCTCTAACTATGGCTACACCTTC
few,TRBJ2-1,TRBV5-1,TRBD1,CASSLGGGLNNEQFF,TGCGCCAGCAGCTTGGGAGGGGGCCTGAACAATGAGCAGTTCTTC
many,TRBJ2-7,TRBV7-6,-,CASSLAVELSGSF,TGTGCCAGCAGCTTAGCGGTCGAACTATCGGGCTCCTTC
few,TRBJ2-3,TRBV28,-,CASSSKQWVQYF,TGTGCCAGCAGTTCCAAACAGTGGGTGCAGTATTTT
many,TRBJ1-5,TRBV3-1,-,CASTGENQPQHF,TGTGCCAGCACAGGGGAAAATCAGCCCCAGCATTTT
-,TRBJ2-1,TRBV6-6,-,CASSLREDEQFF,TGTGCCAGCAGTTTAAGGGAGGATGAGCAGTTCTTC
-,TRBJ1-6,TRBV20-1,TRBD1,CSARPGQGGNSPLHF,TGCAGTGCTAGACCTGGACAGGGGGGAAATTCACCCCTCCACTTT
-,TRBJ2-5,TRBV5-1,-,CASGSEETQYF,TGCGCCAGCGGATCGGAAGAGACCCAGTACTTC
many,TRBJ1-3,TRBV5-1,-,CASSLGSAGRPGNTIYF,TGCGCCAGCAGCTTGGGATCGGCAGGGCGACCTGGAAACACCATATATTTT
many,TRBJ2-5,TRBV6-5,-,CASSSGNLETQYF,TGTGCCAGCAGTTCAGGCAACCTGGAGACCCAGTACTTC
-,TRBJ1-2,TRBV5-1,TRBD1,CASSSDRGNGYTF,TGCGCCAGCAGTTCGGACAGGGGAAACGGCTACACCTTC
-,TRBJ2-7,TRBV23-1,-,CASSPQSSYEQYF,TGCGCCAGCAGTCCGCAAAGCTCCTACGAGCAGTACTTC